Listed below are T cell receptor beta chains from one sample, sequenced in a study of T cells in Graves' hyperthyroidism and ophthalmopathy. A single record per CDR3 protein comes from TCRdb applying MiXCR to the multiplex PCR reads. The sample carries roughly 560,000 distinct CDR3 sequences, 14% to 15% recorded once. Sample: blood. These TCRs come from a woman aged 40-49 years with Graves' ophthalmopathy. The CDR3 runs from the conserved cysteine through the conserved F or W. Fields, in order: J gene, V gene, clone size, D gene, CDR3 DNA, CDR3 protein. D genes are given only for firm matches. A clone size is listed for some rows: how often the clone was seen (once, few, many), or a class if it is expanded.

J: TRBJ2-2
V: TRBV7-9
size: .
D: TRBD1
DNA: TGTGCCAGCAGCTTCGACAGGGGAGGCACCGGGGAGCTGTTTTTT
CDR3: CASSFDRGGTGELFF

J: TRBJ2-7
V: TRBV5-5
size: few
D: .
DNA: TGTGCCAGCAGCCCCCTGGGGGGTGACGAGCAGTACTTC
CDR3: CASSPLGGDEQYF

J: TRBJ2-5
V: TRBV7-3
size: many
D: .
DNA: TGTGCCAGCAGCTTAGGACATGAAGCGGGGACAAAAGAGACCCAGTACTTC
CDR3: CASSLGHEAGTKETQYF

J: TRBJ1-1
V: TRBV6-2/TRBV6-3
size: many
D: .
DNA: TGTGCCAGCAGTTACTGGGTCACTGAAGCTTTCTTT
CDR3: CASSYWVTEAFF

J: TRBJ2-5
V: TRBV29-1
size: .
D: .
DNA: TGCAGCGTTTCTCAAGAGACCCAGTACTTC
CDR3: CSVSQETQYF

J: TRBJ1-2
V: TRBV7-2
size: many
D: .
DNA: TGTGCCAGCAGCCTCGGGACTCATGACGGCTACACCTTC
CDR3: CASSLGTHDGYTF

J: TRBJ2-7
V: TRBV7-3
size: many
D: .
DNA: TGTGCCAGCAGCTTAATTGGGGCGAGCTCCTACGAGCAGTACTTC
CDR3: CASSLIGASSYEQYF

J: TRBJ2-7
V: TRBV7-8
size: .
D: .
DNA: TGTGCCAGCAGCCGACGAGACAGATCCTACGAGCAGTACTTC
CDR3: CASSRRDRSYEQYF

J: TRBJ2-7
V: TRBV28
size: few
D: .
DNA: TGTGCCAGCAGGAGAACACGTGGGGTCTACGAGCAGTACTTC
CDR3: CASRRTRGVYEQYF

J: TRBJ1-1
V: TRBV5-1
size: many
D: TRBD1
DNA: TGCGCCAGCAGCTTGACAGGGGGCATAGTGAACACTGAAGCTTTCTTT
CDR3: CASSLTGGIVNTEAFF

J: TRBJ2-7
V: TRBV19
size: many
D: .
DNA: TGTGCCAGTAGTAATGGAGCGAGCTACGAGCAGTACTTC
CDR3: CASSNGASYEQYF

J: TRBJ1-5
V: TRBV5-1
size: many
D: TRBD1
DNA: TGCGCCAGCAGCCCCGGGACAGCCGATCAGCCCCAGCATTTT
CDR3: CASSPGTADQPQHF

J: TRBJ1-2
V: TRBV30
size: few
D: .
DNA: TGTGCCTGGACCCCAGGAGAGGGTCGTGGCTACACCTTC
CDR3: CAWTPGEGRGYTF

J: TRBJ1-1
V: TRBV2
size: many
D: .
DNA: TGTGCCAGCAGACCTCGGACATATCAAATGCCGGGTAGAGCTTTCTTT
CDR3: CASRPRTYQMPGRAFF

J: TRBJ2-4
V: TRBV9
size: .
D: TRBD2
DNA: TGTGCCAGCAGCGTAGGGCTGCTAGCGGAGGCTTCCGACATTCAGTACTTC
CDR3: CASSVGLLAEASDIQYF

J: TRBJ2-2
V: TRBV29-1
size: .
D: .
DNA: TGCAGCGTTGTCGGGGGTAAAGCAACCGGGGAGCTGTTTTTT
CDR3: CSVVGGKATGELFF

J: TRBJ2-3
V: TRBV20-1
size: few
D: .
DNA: TGCAGTGCTAGATTCGGGAGTTCCACAGATACGCAGTATTTT
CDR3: CSARFGSSTDTQYF

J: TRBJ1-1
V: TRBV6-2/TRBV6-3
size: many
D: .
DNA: TGTGCCAGCAGTAAAACCGAGGGACTTAACACTGAAGCTTTCTTT
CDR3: CASSKTEGLNTEAFF

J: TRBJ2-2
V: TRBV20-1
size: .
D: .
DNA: TGCAGTGCTAGGGCGACAGGTCCCGGGGAGCTGTTTTTT
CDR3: CSARATGPGELFF

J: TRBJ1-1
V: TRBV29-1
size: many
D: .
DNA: TGCAGCGTTCGAAGCCCGGAAGCTTTCTTT
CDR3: CSVRSPEAFF

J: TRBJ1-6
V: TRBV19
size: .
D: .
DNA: TGTGCCAGTATTGTACGGAAAAGCCGATATGATAATTCACCCCTCCACTTT
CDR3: CASIVRKSRYDNSPLHF

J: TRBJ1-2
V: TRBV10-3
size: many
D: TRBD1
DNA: TGTGCCATCAGTGAGATGGGACAGGGGAACTATGGCTACACCTTC
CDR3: CAISEMGQGNYGYTF

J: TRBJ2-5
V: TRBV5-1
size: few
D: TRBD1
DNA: TGCGCCAGCAGCTCGGGGACAGAAGGAGAGACCCAGTACTTC
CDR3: CASSSGTEGETQYF

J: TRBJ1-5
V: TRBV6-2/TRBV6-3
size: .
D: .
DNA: TGTGCCAGCAGCTTAGTAATCACGGCCGCGTTTAGCAATCAGCCCCAGCATTTT
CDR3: CASSLVITAAFSNQPQHF

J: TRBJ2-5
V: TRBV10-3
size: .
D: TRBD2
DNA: TGTGCCATCTCACGGACTAGCGGAGAGACCCAGTACTTC
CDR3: CAISRTSGETQYF

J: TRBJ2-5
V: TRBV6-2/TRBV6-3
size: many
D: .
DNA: TGTGCCAGCGGTCCAGGGGATATGGAGACCCAGTACTTC
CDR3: CASGPGDMETQYF

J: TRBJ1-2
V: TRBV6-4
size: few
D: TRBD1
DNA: TGTGCCAGCAGTGGACCGAACAGGGGGAGAGTCGCTAACTATGGCTACACCTTC
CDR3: CASSGPNRGRVANYGYTF

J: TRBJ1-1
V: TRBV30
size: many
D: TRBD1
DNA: TGTGCCTGGAGTATAACAGGGGGCGAAACTGAAGCTTTCTTT
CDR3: CAWSITGGETEAFF

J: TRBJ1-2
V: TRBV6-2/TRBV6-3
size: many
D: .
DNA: TGTGCCAGCAGGGCTACATATAGCGGCTACACCTTC
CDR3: CASRATYSGYTF

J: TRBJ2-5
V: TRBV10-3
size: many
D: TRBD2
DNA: TGTGCCATCAGAGGAGGACTAGCGGGAACACAAGAGACCCAGTACTTC
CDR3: CAIRGGLAGTQETQYF

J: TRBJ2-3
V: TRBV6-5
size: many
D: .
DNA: TGTGCCAGCAGTTACGTGGTATCCACAGATACGCAGTATTTT
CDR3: CASSYVVSTDTQYF

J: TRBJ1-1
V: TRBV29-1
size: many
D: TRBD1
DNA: TGCAGCGCCGAGTCCCGGGACAGGGGGTACTTCGCTTTCTTT
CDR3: CSAESRDRGYFAFF

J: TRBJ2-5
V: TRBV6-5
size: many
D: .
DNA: TGTGCCAGCAGTTACTCGGCCATTTCGGGGGAGACCCAGTACTTC
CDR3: CASSYSAISGETQYF

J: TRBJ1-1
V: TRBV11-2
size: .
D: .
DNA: TGTGCCAGCAGCTTAGGGGGACACTCGCTCCCTCGGACTGAAGCTTTCTTT
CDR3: CASSLGGHSLPRTEAFF

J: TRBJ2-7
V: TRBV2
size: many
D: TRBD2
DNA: TGTGCCAGCAGTGACGGAACTAGCGCCGAGCAGTACTTC
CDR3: CASSDGTSAEQYF

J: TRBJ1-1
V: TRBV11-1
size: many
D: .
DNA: TGTGCCAGCAGCCGGAGTGGGGTCGGGGGTGAGGTGAACACTGAAGCTTTCTTT
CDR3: CASSRSGVGGEVNTEAFF

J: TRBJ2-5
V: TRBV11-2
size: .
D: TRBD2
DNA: TGTGCCAGCAGCCCTGGGCCTAGCGGGTCGGTTGGAGAGACCCAGTACTTC
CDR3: CASSPGPSGSVGETQYF

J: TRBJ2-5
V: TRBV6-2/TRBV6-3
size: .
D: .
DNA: TGTGCCAGTGCCGGACAGACCCAAGAGACCCAGTACTTC
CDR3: CASAGQTQETQYF

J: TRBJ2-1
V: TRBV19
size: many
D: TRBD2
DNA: TGTGCCAGTAGTATAGACCTAGCGGGAGGAGGTGAGCAGTTCTTC
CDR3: CASSIDLAGGGEQFF

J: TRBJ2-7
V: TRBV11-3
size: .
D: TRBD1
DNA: TGTGCCAGCAGCGCCCGGGACAGGGCTTTGCACGAGCAGTACTTC
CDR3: CASSARDRALHEQYF

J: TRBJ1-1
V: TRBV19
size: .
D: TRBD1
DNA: TGTGCCAGTAGCACCCCACCGGGGGACAGGGGGCGCACGGGGACTGAAGCTTTCTTT
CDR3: CASSTPPGDRGRTGTEAFF

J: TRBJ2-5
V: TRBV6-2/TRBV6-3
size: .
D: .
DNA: TGTGCCTCCAAGGACCCGGGACTCTCACTAGAAGAGACCCAGTACTTC
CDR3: CASKDPGLSLEETQYF

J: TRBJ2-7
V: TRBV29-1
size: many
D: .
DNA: TGCAGCGTTGAAGATCAGGACCGGTCTTACTTC
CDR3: CSVEDQDRSYF

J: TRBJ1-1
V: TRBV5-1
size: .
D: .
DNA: TGCGCCAGCAGCCCGTCCCGGGGAGGCCAGAACACTGAAGCTTTCTTT
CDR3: CASSPSRGGQNTEAFF

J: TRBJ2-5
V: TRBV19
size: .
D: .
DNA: TGTGCCAGTAGTGTCGGGGGAAGTGTGGGGGAGACCCAGTACTTC
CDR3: CASSVGGSVGETQYF

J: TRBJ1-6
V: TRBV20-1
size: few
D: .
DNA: TGCAGTGTTGAGGGGCCCGCGGGGCTTAATTCACCCCTCCACTTT
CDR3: CSVEGPAGLNSPLHF

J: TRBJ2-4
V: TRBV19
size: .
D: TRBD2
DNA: TGTGCCAGTAGGGCACTAGCGACGGCCAAAAACATTCAGTACTTC
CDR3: CASRALATAKNIQYF

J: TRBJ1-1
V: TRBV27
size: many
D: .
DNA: TGTGCCAGCAGTTTCTCAGGGACAAACACTGAAGCTTTCTTT
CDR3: CASSFSGTNTEAFF

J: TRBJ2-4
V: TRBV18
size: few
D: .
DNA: TGTGCCAGCTCACCCGCCCGGGAGCCCCTAGCCAAAAACATTCAGTACTTC
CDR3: CASSPAREPLAKNIQYF

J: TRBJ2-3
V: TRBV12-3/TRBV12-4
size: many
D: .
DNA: TGTGCCAGCAGTTTTAGTAATCGTCGCACAGATACGCAGTATTTT
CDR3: CASSFSNRRTDTQYF

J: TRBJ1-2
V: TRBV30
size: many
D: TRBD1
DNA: TGTGCCTGGAACCCACAGGGGGCGAGAGGCTACACCTTC
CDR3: CAWNPQGARGYTF

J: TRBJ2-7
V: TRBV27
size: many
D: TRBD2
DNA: TGTGCCAGCAGTTTCCTAGCGGGAGAAGGCGAGCAGTACTTC
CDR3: CASSFLAGEGEQYF